The present entry profiles one T cell receptor beta chain with its context. The antigen it recognizes is unknown. The junction departs from germline at one end; a sequencing error may be responsible. This sample was included in a study of tumor-infiltrating lymphocytes in primary liver carcinoma (dated by TCRdb to about 2017). With regard to the full study: Hepatocellular carcinoma (four) or combined HCC and intrahepatic cholangiocarcinoma (one) was present in the five patients, who were three men and two women aged 30 to 69 years. A total of roughly 35 specimens from 5 patients went through TCRbeta repertoire sequencing, namely 25 tumor regions, 5 adjacent noncancerous liver tissues and 5 peripheral blood samples. Roughly 3.5 to 8 million productive TCRbeta reads were obtained per sample, and no significant difference in read depth was found between tissue types. Across five regions of each liver tumor, along with adjacent normal tissue and blood, the study brought together TCRbeta repertoire sequencing, expression microarrays and whole-exome sequencing. Tumors of the five patients were stage T1-T3 N0M0 with maximum diameters of roughly 4.2 to 11 cm. Technical replicate repertoires showed high reproducibility, with mean shared-clone rates around 0.9 and correlation coefficients above 0.95.

From a lookup of the germline V gene, CDR1 and CDR2 are SGHAT and FQNNGV. The CDR3 holds 19 amino acids from the cysteine to the phenylalanine. The read is trimmed to its CDR3 DNA, 57 bases read in frame from base 1. What the study reported, not specific to this receptor: The study included only four to six patients, and the authors note findings should be validated in a larger study. Compared with blood, tumors had a significantly larger share of the repertoire taken up by the top 250 clones (p = 0.039). Because sequencing covered only the TCR beta chain and unpaired alpha chains were not captured, true repertoire diversity is likely underestimated. Bulk unsorted samples precluded comparing CD4+ and CD8+ T cell repertoires. Repertoire overlap was higher between tumor regions (mean roughly 35%) than tumor-adjacent (approximately 17%) or tumor-blood (approximately 14%) pairs, consistent with antigen-driven expansion.

Total RNA and DNA were co-extracted without cell sorting from around 20-30 mg of bulk tissue using the AllPrep DNA/RNA mini kit. Surgical resection was performed in China between 2015 and early 2016 on a handful of patients with histopathologically diagnosed primary liver carcinoma. Patients had chronic HBV infection and were treatment-naive at sampling. Fresh tumor and adjacent tissue pieces were bisected; one half was stored in RNAlater at -80°C, the other sent for histology. Using a constant-region primer and ProtoScript II reverse transcriptase, TCRbeta-specific cDNA was reverse-transcribed from about 0.45 ug total RNA. TCRbeta libraries were built with three nested multiplex PCR rounds, a slightly modified ARM-PCR procedure. Multiplex TRBV1-TRBV30 forward primers and a Cbeta reverse primer were used in the first two PCR rounds, each of which was run for 10 cycles. Sample barcodes and Illumina adapters were added in a final 25-cycle PCR using Deep VentR polymerase. Before sequencing, amplicons of 200-500 bp were gel-purified using a QIAquick gel extraction kit. An Illumina HiSeq 2500 was used to sequence the TCRbeta amplicons, generating 250-bp paired-end reads. In the source study's methods: Reads were quality-trimmed with Trimmomatic v0.33, and paired reads were merged with FLASH v1.2.11 to recover full CDR3 sequences. V, D and J germline segments were assigned to the rearranged TCRbeta sequences by MiGEC v1.2.1b. Clonotype statistics and Shannon-Wiener diversity indices were calculated with VDJtools v1.0.0. Except for diversity analysis, only each sample's 250 most abundant clonotypes were used in subsequent analyses to reduce sampling bias. TCRdb reworked the public reads: Q25 trimming with fastp, MiXCR clone assembly, productive beta chains retained. CDR3 protein sequences are deduplicated, and each keeps its most common genes and DNA. TCRdb's processing, not the authors' own work, is the source of the V and J calls. The table for this sample lists over 100,000 distinct CDR3 sequences; around two thirds of them were counted only once. In total, the top ten clones hold more than 8% of the sample.

The sequence is built from TRBV11-2 and TRBJ2-1; 10 central nucleotides agree with TRBD2. This clonotype was obtained from an older woman with primary liver carcinoma and hepatitis B virus infection. Source material: tumor-adjacent normal liver tissue. CDR3 protein: CASSSSGTSEGTSYNERFF. The nucleotides are TGTGCCAGCAGCTCCTCCGGGACTAGCGAGGGGACTTCTTACAATGAGCGGTTCTTC.